The clone carrying this T cell receptor (beta chain) came up once. Primers for the PCR totalled 60 Vbeta and 13 Jbeta. Generated by immunoSEQ multiplex PCR, the TCRdb table keeps only in-frame clones and is missing some. The sample has under 85,000 clones; around 76% are singletons. The entry originates in a study of cytomegalovirus exposure and HLA in healthy donors. The CDR3 has 16 residues. The V end was cut by 1 base, the J end by 5 bases, with 14 bases between. The germline gives CDR1 LGHNA, CDR2 YSLEER. V usage is TRBV4-3 and J usage is TRBJ1-4; D is possibly TRBD1 (5 bases). This TCR was recovered from a man in his late teens or twenties in good health and CMV-seronegative. The source material was PBMCs. The CDR3 reads CASSQGSGLRNEKLFF. DNA of the CDR3: TGCGCCAGCAGCCAAGGATCGGGACTGCGAAATGAAAAACTGTTTTTT.